One T cell receptor beta chain is described in this entry. The antigen is unknown. This entry belongs to a study of shared clonotypes between healthy human individuals. The study, taken as a whole, reports: Clonotype sharing among the donors was expected to vary with sequencing depth. Since donors were few, the genetic and exposure-history diversity represented was limited. In the sorted subsets, rarefaction showed sequencing was incomplete despite large depth.

Several immunoSEQ 96-well plates shared each subset's DNA, each plate a replicate. Generated by immunoSEQ multiplex PCR, the TCRdb table keeps only in-frame clones and is missing some. The sample holds over a million clones, more than 75% seen once. The sequencing sample was made of memory CD4+ T cells from PBMCs. Subset meaning: CD45RA-negative fraction. This receptor was taken from a man aged 18 to 35 in good health. Some clones in this sample may be carry-over from other donors' samples.

CDR3 sequence reads: CASSLVSYEQFF. As DNA, the CDR3 is TGTGCCAGCAGCTTAGTTTCGTATGAGCAGTTCTTC. The chain couples TRBV7-2 to TRBJ2-1; D ambiguous. This CDR3 is 12 amino acids long. The germline CDR1 and CDR2 sequences are SGHTA and FQGNSA. V was shortened by 1 base and J by 8 bases, with 6 bases between the two germline ends.